A single sample is the source of the 18 T cell receptor beta chains below, sequenced in a study of blood T cell repertoires in COVID-19. The method was immunoSEQ multiplex PCR; TCRdb's version includes in-frame clones alone and lacks a portion of them. Of over 200,000 clones in the sample, 84% are singletons; the top ten hold around 4.4%. Source material: peripheral blood. These receptors were obtained from a man aged 50 to 60 with active or convalescent COVID-19.

This chain links TRBV11-3 with TRBJ2-1; D possibly corresponds to TRBD1 (6 bases). Trimming removed 3 bases from V and 7 bases from J, with 10 bases in between. The CDR3 spans 13 residues. Germline CDR1 and CDR2: SGHNT and YENEEA. The CDR3 is CASSFHQGNEQFF. The CDR3 DNA sequence: TGTGCCAGCAGCTTTCACCAGGGGAATGAGCAGTTCTTC. Complete variable domain (other parts from reference TRBV11-3 and TRBJ2-1): EAGVVQSPRYKIIEKKQPVAFWCNPISGHNTLYWYLQNLGQGPELLIRYENEEAVDDSQLPKDRFSAERLKGVDSTLKIQPAELGDSAVYLCASSFHQGNEQFFGPGTRLTVL.

V gene TRBV15 combines with J gene TRBJ1-6, with a tentative D call TRBD1 (5 bases). CDR3 length: 14 amino acids. V was shortened by 4 bases and J by 10 bases, with 14 bases between the two germline ends. The germline gives CDR1 LNHNV, CDR2 YYDKDF (reference sequence). Written as DNA, the CDR3 is TGTGCCACCAGCACGGAGGGGAAAGTCTCACCCCTCCACTTT. Its translation: CATSTEGKVSPLHF.

For the CDR3, the DNA is TGTGCCAGCGCCCGAACGGGACTAGCGGGGGCTTCCTCCTGGGATGAGCAGTTCTTC. It translates to CASARTGLAGASSWDEQFF. The rearrangement joins TRBV4-2 to TRBJ2-1; 14 nucleotides align to TRBD2. The germline CDR1 and CDR2 sequences are LGHNA and YNFKEQ. The CDR3 runs 19 residues. The V gene end was trimmed by 8 bases and the J gene end by 8 bases; junction bases not matched to a gene: 20.

The chain is built from TRBV27 and TRBJ2-7; 9 bases are shared with TRBD2. The CDR3 runs to 15 residues. Germline V gives CDR1 MNHEY, CDR2 SMNVEV (reference sequence). J gave up 5 bases and V 2 bases, and 7 bases lay outside the gene matches. The CDR3 coding sequence is TGTGCCAGCAGTTTAAGGGGACTAGCTCGCCACGAGCAGTACTTC. It is translated as CASSLRGLARHEQYF.

V and J are TRBV5-5 and TRBJ2-1; 8 bases are shared with TRBD1. V lost 0 bases to trimming and J lost 5 bases; unmatched junction nucleotides: 7. Germline V gives CDR1 SGHKS, CDR2 YYEKEE (reference sequence). The CDR3 has 16 residues. CDR3 DNA sequence: TGTGCCAGCAGCTTGGCGGCAGGGGGCAATAACAATGAGCAGTTCTTC. Its protein product is CASSLAAGGNNNEQFF.

This chain links TRBV11-2 with TRBJ2-1; TRBD1 might be the D (6 bases). Trimming removed 4 bases from V and 0 bases from J, with 13 bases in between. The CDR3 is 16 amino acids. Germline V CDR1 and CDR2: SGHAT, FQNNGV. The CDR3 nucleotides are TGTGCCAGCAGCTGGACAGCCTCCAGCTCCTACAATGAGCAGTTCTTC. Translation gives CASSWTASSSYNEQFF. Supplemented by reference TRBV11-2 and TRBJ2-1, the full variable domain reads EAGVAQSPRYKIIEKRQSVAFWCNPISGHATLYWYQQILGQGPKLLIQFQNNGVVDDSQLPKDRFSAERLKGVDSTLKIQPAKLEDSAVYLCASSWTASSSYNEQFFGPGTRLTVL.

V usage is TRBV7-6 and J usage is TRBJ1-2, with 10 bases fitting TRBD1. CDR1 is SGHVS, CDR2 FNYEAQ, per germline. Trimming cost V 3 bases and J 4 bases; bases outside gene matches: 5. The CDR3 spans 15 residues. CDR3 DNA: TGTGCCAGCAGCTTTGGACAGGGGGAAGTCTATGGCTACACCTTC. It specifies CASSFGQGEVYGYTF.

This clone was found a few times. The chain carries TRBV19 and TRBJ2-2; 9 positions agree with TRBD1. Looked up from germline, CDR1 is LNHDA and CDR2 is SQIVND (reference sequence). The CDR3 sequence is 15 residues long. The J segment lost 5 bases and the V segment lost 5 bases, leaving 6 bases of the junction unmatched. CDR3 sequence (DNA): TGTGCCAGTAGTGTGGGGACAGGGCATACCGGGGAGCTGTTTTTT. Translated: CASSVGTGHTGELFF.

V is TRBV18 and J is TRBJ2-3; D possibly corresponds to TRBD2 (5 bases). The CDR3 is made up of 15 amino acids. V was clipped by 2 bases and J by 0 bases, with 9 bases between them. Germline values: CDR1 KGHSH, CDR2 LQKENI. Here the CDR3 DNA reads TGTGCCAGCTCACCAACGAGCGGCAGCACAGATACGCAGTATTTT. Its translation: CASSPTSGSTDTQYF.

CDR3 bases: TGTGCCAGCAGCTTATCCCGGGGGGGGAATGAAGGAGAGACCCAGTACTTC. Translating gives CASSLSRGGNEGETQYF. The rearrangement uses TRBV13 and TRBJ2-5, with 8 bases identical to TRBD2. CDR1 and CDR2 (germline): PRHDT, FYEKMQ (reference sequence). There are 17 residues in the CDR3. Trimming took 2 bases from V and 4 from J; bases not matched to a gene: 12.

CDR3 DNA sequence: TGCAGTGCTAGTGGGCAAGCCTACGAGCAGTACTTC. Translated: CSASGQAYEQYF. V is TRBV20-1 and J is TRBJ2-7; D is unresolved. The CDR3 has 12 amino acids. Trimming took 3 bases from V and 2 from J, leaving 8 bases between them. Germline V lookup: CDR1 DFQATT, CDR2 SNEGSKA (reference sequence).

This clone was counted many times. The chain is built from TRBV19 and TRBJ1-2, with a tentative D call TRBD1 (6 bases). Germline V CDR1 and CDR2: LNHDA, SQIVND (reference sequence). The CDR3 runs to 13 residues. The germline V and J ends were trimmed by 5 bases and 2 bases, with 9 bases remaining between them. The CDR3 DNA sequence: TGTGCCAGTAGTTGGGGGCAGAACTATGGCTACACCTTC. It yields the protein CASSWGQNYGYTF.

This chain connects TRBV7-2 to TRBJ1-1, with D perhaps matching TRBD1 (5 bases). Trimming removed 5 bases at V and 1 base at J, with 11 bases between. The CDR3 consists of 14 residues. Germline V lookup: CDR1 SGHTA, CDR2 FQGNSA. Here the CDR3 DNA reads TGTGCCAGCAGCACCAGGGCGCGGAACACTGAAGCTTTCTTT. Amino acid sequence: CASSTRARNTEAFF.

The V call is TRBV28, the J call TRBJ2-7, with 8 bases lining up with TRBD1. With 2 bases clipped from V and 3 bases from J, the junction kept 9 bases outside the gene matches. Per the germline V gene, CDR1 is MDHEN and CDR2 is SYDVKM. The CDR3 sequence is 16 residues long. The CDR3: CASSLPQGATFYEQYF. The CDR3 DNA reads TGTGCCAGCAGTTTACCTCAGGGGGCTACATTCTACGAGCAGTACTTC.

The rearrangement joins TRBV2 to TRBJ1-3; no firm D call. V was shortened by 3 bases and J by 0 bases, with 6 bases between the two germline ends. This CDR3 spans 14 amino acids. Per the germline V gene, CDR1 is SNHLY and CDR2 is FYNNEI. The CDR3 sequence: CASSDSGSGNTIYF. The CDR3 nucleotides read TGTGCCAGCAGTGACAGCGGCTCTGGAAACACCATATATTTT.

This chain joins TRBV12-3 or TRBV12-4 and TRBJ1-1; the D is unclear. Trimming left V 3 bases short and J 1 base short, with 6 bases between. This CDR3 spans 13 amino acids. CDR3 loop: CASSLSENTEAFF. The CDR3 DNA reads TGTGCCAGCAGTTTGAGTGAGAACACTGAAGCTTTCTTT.

This clone was observed a single time. The rearrangement joins TRBV30 to TRBJ2-1; weak D call: TRBD1 (7 bases). The CDR3 runs 14 residues. The germline CDR1 and CDR2 sequences are GTSNPN and SVGIG (reference sequence). Deletions cut 5 bases from V and 8 bases from J, with 19 bases between. The CDR3 reads CAWGASGGFDEQFF. CDR3 sequence (DNA): TGTGCCTGGGGCGCTTCAGGGGGGTTTGATGAGCAGTTCTTC.

The chain combines TRBV24-1 with TRBJ2-3; the match to TRBD2 covers 9 bases. J gave up 1 base and V 4 bases, and 2 bases lay outside the gene matches. Germline loops: CDR1 KGHDR, CDR2 SFDVKD. This CDR3 is 15 amino acids long. The CDR3 nucleotides read TGTGCCACCAGTGACAAGCGGGGGGGCACAGATACGCAGTATTTT. It yields the protein CATSDKRGGTDTQYF.